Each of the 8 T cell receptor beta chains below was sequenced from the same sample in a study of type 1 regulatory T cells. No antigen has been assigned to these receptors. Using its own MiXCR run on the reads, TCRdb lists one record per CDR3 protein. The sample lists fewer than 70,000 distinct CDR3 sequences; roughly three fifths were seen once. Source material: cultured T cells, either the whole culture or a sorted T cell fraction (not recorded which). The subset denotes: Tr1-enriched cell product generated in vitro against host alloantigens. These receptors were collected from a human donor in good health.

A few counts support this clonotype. DNA of the CDR3: TGCAGTGCCCCCGACAGGGGGCGTGGGACTAGCCGGGGCGATGAGCAGTTCTTC. It encodes CSAPDRGRGTSRGDEQFF. The rearrangement uses TRBV20-1 and TRBJ2-1, with D perhaps TRBD1 (10 bases). The CDR3 has 18 amino acids. Germline values: CDR1 DFQATT, CDR2 SNEGSKA (reference sequence). With 6 bases removed from V and 8 bases from J, the gap between germline ends came to 32 bases.

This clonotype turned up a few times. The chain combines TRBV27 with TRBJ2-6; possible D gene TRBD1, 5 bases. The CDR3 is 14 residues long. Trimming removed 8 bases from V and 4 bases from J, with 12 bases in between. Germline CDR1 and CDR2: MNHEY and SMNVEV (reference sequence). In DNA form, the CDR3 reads TGTGCCAGCGGAGACAGAAAGGGGGCCAACGTCCTGACTTTC. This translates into CASGDRKGANVLTF.

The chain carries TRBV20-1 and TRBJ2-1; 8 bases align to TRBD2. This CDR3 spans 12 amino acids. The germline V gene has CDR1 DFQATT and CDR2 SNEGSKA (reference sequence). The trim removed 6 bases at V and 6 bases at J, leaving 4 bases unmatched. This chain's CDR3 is CSAPTSGNEQFF. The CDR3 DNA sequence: TGCAGTGCGCCAACTAGCGGCAATGAGCAGTTCTTC.

CDR3 amino acids: CASSFTIADYNEQFF. The CDR3 DNA sequence: TGTGCCAGCAGCTTTACTATAGCGGACTACAATGAGCAGTTCTTC. The rearrangement joins TRBV12-3 or TRBV12-4 to TRBJ2-1, with D perhaps TRBD2 (6 bases). The CDR3 loop spans 15 amino acids. V lost 6 bases and J 3 bases, leaving 15 bases between the germline ends.

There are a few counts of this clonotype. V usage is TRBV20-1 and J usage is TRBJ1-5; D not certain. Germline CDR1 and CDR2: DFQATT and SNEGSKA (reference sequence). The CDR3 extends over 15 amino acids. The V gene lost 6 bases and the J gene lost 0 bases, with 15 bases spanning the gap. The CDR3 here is CSAGEGAYSNQPQHF. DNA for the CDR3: TGCAGTGCCGGGGAGGGCGCGTATAGCAATCAGCCCCAGCATTTT.

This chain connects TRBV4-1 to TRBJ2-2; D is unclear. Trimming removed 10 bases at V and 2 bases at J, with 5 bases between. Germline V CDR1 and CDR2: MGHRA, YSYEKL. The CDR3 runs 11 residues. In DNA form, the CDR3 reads TGCGCCACCAAAAACACCGGGGAGCTGTTTTTT. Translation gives CATKNTGELFF.

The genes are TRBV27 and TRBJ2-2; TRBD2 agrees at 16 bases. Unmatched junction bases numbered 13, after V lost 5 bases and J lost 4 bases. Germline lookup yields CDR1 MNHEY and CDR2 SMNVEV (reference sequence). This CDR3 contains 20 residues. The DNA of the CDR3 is TGTGCCAGCAGTGGCGCTGCGGGACTAGCGGGAGGGGCGGGCACCGGGGAGCTGTTTTTT. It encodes CASSGAAGLAGGAGTGELFF.

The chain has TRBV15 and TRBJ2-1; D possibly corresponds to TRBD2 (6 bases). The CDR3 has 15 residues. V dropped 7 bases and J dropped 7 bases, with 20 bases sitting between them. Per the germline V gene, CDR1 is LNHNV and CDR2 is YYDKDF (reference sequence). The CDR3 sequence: CATTPGGGPYNEQFF. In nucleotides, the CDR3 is TGTGCCACCACCCCCGGAGGAGGGCCATATAATGAGCAGTTCTTC.